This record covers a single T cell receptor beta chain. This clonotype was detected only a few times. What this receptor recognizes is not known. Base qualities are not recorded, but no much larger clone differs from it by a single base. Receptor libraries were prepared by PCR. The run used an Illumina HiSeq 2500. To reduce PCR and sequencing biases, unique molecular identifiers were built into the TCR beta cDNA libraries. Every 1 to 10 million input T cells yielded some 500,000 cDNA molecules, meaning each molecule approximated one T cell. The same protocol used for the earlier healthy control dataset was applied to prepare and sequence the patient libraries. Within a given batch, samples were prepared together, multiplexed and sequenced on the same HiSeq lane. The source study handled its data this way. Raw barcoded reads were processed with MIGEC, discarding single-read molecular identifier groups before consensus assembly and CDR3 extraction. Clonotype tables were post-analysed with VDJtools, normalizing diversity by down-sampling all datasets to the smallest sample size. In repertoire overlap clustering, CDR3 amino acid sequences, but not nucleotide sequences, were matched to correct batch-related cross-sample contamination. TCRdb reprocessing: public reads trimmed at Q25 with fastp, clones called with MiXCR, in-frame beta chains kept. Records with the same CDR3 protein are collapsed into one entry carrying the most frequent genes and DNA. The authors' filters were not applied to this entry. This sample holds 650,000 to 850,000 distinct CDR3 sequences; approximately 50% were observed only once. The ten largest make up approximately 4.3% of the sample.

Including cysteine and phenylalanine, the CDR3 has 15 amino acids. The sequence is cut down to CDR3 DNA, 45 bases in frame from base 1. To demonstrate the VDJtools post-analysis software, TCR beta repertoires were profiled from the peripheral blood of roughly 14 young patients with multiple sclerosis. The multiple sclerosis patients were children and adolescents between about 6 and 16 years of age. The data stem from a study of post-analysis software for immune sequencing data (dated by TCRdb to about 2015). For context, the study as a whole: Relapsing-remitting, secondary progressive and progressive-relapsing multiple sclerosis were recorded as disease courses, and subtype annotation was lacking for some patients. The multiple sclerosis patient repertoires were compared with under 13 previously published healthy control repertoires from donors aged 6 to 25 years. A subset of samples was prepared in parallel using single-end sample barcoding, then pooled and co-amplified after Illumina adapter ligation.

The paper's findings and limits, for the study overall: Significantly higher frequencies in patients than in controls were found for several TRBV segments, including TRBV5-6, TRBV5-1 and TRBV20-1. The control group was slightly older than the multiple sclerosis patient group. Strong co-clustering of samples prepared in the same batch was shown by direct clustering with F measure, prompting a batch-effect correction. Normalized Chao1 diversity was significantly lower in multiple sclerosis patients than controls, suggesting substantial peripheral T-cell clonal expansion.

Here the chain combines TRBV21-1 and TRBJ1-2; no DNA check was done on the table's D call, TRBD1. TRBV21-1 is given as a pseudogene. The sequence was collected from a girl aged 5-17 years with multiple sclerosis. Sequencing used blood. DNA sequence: TGTGCCAGCAGCAAGTTTGTATGGGACCCGGGGGGCTACACCTTC. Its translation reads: CASSKFVWDPGGYTF.